This T cell receptor beta chain was captured by sequencing in a study of cytomegalovirus exposure and HLA in healthy donors. 60 Vbeta and 13 Jbeta primers were used in PCR. Using immunoSEQ multiplex PCR, the repertoire was profiled, and TCRdb retains in-frame clones only, with some absent. Of fewer than 150,000 clones listed, around three quarters are singletons. The germline CDR1 and CDR2 sequences are GTSNPN and SVGIG (reference sequence). V lost 1 base, J lost 4 bases, and 5 bases lay in between. The CDR3 length is 12 residues. The sequencing input was PBMCs. The rearrangement uses TRBV30 and TRBJ1-3; D is undetermined. The TCR sequence derives from a man between 40 and 49 years old in good health and CMV-seronegative. The CDR3 region has the DNA TGTGCCTGGAGTGGAGGGGGAAACACCATATATTTT. Protein: CAWSGGGNTIYF.